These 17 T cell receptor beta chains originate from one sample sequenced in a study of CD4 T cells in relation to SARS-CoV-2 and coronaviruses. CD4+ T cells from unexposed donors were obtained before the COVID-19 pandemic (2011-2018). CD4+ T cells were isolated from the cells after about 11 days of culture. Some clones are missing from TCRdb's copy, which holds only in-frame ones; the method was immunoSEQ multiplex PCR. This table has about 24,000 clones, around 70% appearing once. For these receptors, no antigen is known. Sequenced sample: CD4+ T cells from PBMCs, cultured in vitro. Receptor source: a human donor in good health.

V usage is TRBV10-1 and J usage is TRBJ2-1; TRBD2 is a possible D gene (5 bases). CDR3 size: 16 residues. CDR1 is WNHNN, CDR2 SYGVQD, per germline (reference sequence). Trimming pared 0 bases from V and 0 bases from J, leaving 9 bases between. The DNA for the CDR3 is TGCGCCAGCAGTGAGTCAACTAGGGCCTCCTACAATGAGCAGTTCTTC. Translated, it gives CASSESTRASYNEQFF.

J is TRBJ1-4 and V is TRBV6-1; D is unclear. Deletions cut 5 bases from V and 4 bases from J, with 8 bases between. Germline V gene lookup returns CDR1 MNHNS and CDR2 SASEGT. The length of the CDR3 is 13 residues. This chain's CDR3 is CASSYERNEKLFF. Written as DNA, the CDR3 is TGTGCCAGCAGTTATGAGCGTAATGAAAAACTGTTTTTT.

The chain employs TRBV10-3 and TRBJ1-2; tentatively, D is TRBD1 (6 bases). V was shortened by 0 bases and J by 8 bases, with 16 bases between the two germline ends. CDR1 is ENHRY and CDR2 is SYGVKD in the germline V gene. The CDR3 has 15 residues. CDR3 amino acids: CAISESTGTRRGYTF. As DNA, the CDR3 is TGTGCCATCAGTGAGTCCACAGGGACCAGAAGGGGCTACACCTTC.

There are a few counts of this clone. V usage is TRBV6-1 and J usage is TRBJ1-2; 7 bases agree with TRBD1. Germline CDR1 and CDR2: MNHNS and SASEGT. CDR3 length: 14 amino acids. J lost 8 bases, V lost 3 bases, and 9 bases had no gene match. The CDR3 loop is CASSDPRQGGGYTF. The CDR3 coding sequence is TGTGCCAGCAGTGATCCAAGACAGGGCGGAGGCTACACCTTC.

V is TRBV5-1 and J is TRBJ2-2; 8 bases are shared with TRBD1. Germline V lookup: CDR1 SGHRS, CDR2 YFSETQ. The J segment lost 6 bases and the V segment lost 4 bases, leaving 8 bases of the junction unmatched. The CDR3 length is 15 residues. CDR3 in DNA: TGCGCCAGCAGCCCTGGACAGGGCCGTTCCGGGGAGCTGTTTTTT. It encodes CASSPGQGRSGELFF.

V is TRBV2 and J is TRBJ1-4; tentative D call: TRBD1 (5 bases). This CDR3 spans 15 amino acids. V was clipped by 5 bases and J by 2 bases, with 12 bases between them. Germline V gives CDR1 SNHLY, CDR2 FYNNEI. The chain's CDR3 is CASSLTVKTNEKLFF. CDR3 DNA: TGTGCCAGCAGTTTGACAGTTAAGACTAATGAAAAACTGTTTTTT.

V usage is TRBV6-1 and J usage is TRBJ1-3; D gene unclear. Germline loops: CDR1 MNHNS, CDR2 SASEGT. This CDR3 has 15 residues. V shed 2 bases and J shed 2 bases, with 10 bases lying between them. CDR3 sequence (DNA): TGTGCCAGCAGTGAACAGGTCGGAGCTGGAAACACCATATATTTT. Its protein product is CASSEQVGAGNTIYF.

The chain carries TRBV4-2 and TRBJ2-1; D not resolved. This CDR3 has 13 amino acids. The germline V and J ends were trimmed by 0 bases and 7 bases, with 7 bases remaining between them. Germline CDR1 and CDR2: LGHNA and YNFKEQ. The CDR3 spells CASSQDFPNEQFF. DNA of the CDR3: TGTGCCAGCAGCCAAGATTTCCCGAATGAGCAGTTCTTC.

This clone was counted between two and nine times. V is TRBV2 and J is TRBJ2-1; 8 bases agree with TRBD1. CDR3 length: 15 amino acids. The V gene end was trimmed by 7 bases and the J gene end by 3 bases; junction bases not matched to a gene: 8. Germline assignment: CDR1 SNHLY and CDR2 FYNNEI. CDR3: CASTEGTGNYNEQFF. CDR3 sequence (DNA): TGTGCCAGCACAGAAGGGACAGGTAACTACAATGAGCAGTTCTTC.

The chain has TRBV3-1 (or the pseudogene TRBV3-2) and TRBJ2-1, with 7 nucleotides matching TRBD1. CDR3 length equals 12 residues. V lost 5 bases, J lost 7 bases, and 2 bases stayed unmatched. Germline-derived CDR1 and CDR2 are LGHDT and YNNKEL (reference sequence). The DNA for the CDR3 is TGTGCCAGCAGCACCAGGGGGAATGAGCAGTTCTTC. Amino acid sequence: CASSTRGNEQFF.

The CDR3 protein is CASSPGQGAGYGYTF. CDR3 sequence (DNA): TGTGCCAGCAGCCCCGGACAGGGGGCGGGCTATGGCTACACCTTC. The chain is built from TRBV5-5 and TRBJ1-2; 11 bases map to TRBD1. V shed 4 bases and J 4 bases; nucleotides not matched to a gene: 6. The germline V gene encodes CDR1 SGHKS and CDR2 YYEKEE (reference sequence). The CDR3 loop spans 15 amino acids.

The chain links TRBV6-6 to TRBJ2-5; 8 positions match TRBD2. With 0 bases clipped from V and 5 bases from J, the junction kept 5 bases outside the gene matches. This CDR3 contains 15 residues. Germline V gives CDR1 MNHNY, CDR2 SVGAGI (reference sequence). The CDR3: CASSYSRLAGETQYF. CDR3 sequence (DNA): TGTGCCAGCAGTTACTCGAGGCTAGCGGGCGAGACCCAGTACTTC.

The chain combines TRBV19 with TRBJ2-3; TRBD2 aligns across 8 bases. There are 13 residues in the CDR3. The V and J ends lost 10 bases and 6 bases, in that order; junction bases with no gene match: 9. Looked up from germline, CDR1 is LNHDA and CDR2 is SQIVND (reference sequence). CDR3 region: CAIRERESDTQYF. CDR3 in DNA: TGTGCCATTAGAGAGCGGGAGTCGGATACGCAGTATTTT.

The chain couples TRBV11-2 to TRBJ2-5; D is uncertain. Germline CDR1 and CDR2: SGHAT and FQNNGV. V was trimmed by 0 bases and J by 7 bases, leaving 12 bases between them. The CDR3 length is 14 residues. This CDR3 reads CASSLDGVPWTQYF. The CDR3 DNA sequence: TGTGCCAGCAGCTTAGATGGGGTCCCTTGGACCCAGTACTTC.

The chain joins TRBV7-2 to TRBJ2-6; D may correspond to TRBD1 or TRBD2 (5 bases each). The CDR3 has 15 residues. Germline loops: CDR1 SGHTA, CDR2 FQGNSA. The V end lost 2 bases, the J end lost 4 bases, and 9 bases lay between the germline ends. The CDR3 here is CASSLSGTGANVLTF. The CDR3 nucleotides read TGTGCCAGCAGCTTATCCGGGACGGGGGCCAACGTCCTGACTTTC.

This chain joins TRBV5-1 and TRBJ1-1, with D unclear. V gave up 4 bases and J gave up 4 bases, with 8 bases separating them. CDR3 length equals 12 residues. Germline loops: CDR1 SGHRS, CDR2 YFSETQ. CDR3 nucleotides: TGCGCCAGCAGCCCAGACTTCACTGAAGCTTTCTTT. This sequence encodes CASSPDFTEAFF.

The CDR3 here is CARHLRGDTEAFF. CDR3 nucleotide sequence: TGTGCCAGGCATCTCAGGGGAGACACTGAAGCTTTCTTT. The chain carries TRBV2 and TRBJ1-1; tentatively, D is TRBD1 (6 bases). Trimming stripped 9 bases from V and 3 bases from J, with 14 bases between. Germline V gene data show CDR1 as SNHLY and CDR2 as FYNNEI. This CDR3 comprises 13 residues. Filled out from reference TRBV2 and TRBJ1-1, the complete variable domain reads EPEVTQTPSHQVTQMGQEVILRCVPISNHLYFYWYRQILGQKVEFLVSFYNNEISEKSEIFDDQFSVERPDGSNFTLKIRSTKLEDSAMYFCARHLRGDTEAFFGQGTRLTVV.